This entry lists 22 T cell receptor beta chains sequenced from one sample in a study of T cells after yellow fever vaccination. MiXCR, run by TCRdb on the 5' RACE reads, gives a single entry per CDR3 protein. Of hundreds of thousands of distinct CDR3 sequences listed, approximately 12% are singletons. The sequencing here drew on PBMCs, taken on the day of the yellow fever booster vaccination. The receptors originated from a man aged 30 to 39 who received the YFV17D yellow fever vaccine.

This clonotype showed up just a few times. This chain links TRBV11-2 with TRBJ2-7; 12 bases line up with TRBD2. This CDR3 has 16 residues. Unmatched junction bases numbered 3, after V lost 0 bases and J lost 3 bases. Germline CDR1 and CDR2: SGHAT and FQNNGV. Here the CDR3 reads CASSLDLTSGSYEQYF. CDR3 in DNA: TGTGCCAGCAGCTTAGATCTGACTAGCGGGAGCTACGAGCAGTACTTC.

This clonotype was seen a handful of times. The chain has TRBV29-1 and TRBJ2-2; D gene uncertain. The CDR3 has 10 amino acids. Trimming removed 3 bases from V and 7 bases from J, with 3 bases in between. Looked up from germline, CDR1 is SQVTM and CDR2 is ANQGSEA. CDR3 sequence: CSVEIGELFF. The CDR3 DNA follows: TGCAGCGTTGAGATCGGGGAGCTGTTTTTT.

This chain joins TRBV20-1 and TRBJ2-3; 8 nucleotides line up with TRBD2. This CDR3 has 13 amino acids. Germline assignment: CDR1 DFQATT and CDR2 SNEGSKA (reference sequence). With 5 bases clipped from V and 3 bases from J, the junction kept 4 bases outside the gene matches. This CDR3 reads CSAGGRFTDTQYF. DNA for the CDR3: TGCAGTGCTGGCGGGAGGTTTACAGATACGCAGTATTTT.

This clonotype occurred a few times. The chain has TRBV7-2 and TRBJ2-7; D unclear. V gave up 5 bases and J gave up 10 bases, with 21 bases separating them. CDR3 length: 14 residues. The germline V gene encodes CDR1 SGHTA and CDR2 FQGNSA. DNA of the CDR3: TGTGCCAGCAGCGTACAATTAAGTCAGGCCATCCAGTACTTC. Its translation is CASSVQLSQAIQYF.

This chain joins TRBV27 and TRBJ2-6; D is possibly TRBD2 (5 bases). This CDR3 spans 14 amino acids. Germline CDR1 reads MNHEY; CDR2 reads SMNVEV (reference sequence). Trimming removed 4 bases at V and 2 bases at J, with 6 bases between. CDR3 in DNA: TGTGCCAGCAGTTCCGGGGCTGGGGCCAACGTCCTGACTTTC. Protein sequence: CASSSGAGANVLTF.

This rearrangement joins TRBV7-2 to TRBJ2-7; either TRBD1 or TRBD2 may fit D (6 bases each). Germline CDR1 is SGHTA and CDR2 is FQGNSA. V shed 5 bases and J shed 0 bases, with 11 bases lying between them. This CDR3 region has 14 residues. For the CDR3, the DNA is TGTGCCAGCAGCCTTCGGGGGCCCTCCTACGAGCAGTACTTC. Its protein is CASSLRGPSYEQYF. Looking up the rest from reference TRBV7-2 and TRBJ2-7 gives the full variable domain: GAGVSQSPSNKVTEKGKDVELRCDPISGHTALYWYRQSLGQGLEFLIYFQGNSAPDKSGLPSDRFSAERTGGSVSTLTIQRTQQEDSAVYLCASSLRGPSYEQYFGPGTRLTVT.

CDR3 sequence: CASSVVTENTEAFF. The CDR3 DNA is TGTGCCAGCAGCGTAGTAACCGAGAACACTGAAGCTTTCTTT. The V call is TRBV9, the J call TRBJ1-1; D unclear. Between the trimmed V and J ends, which lost 0 bases and 1 base, there was a span of 7 bases. Germline V gives CDR1 SGDLS, CDR2 YYNGEE. This CDR3 is 14 amino acids long.

Note on this clonotype: A much larger clone lies a single base off, so this may be a read error. The CDR3 DNA sequence: TGTGCCAGCAGCTTACTAGCGGGAGGGAACCAAACCTACGAGCAGTACTTC. Its protein is CASSLLAGGNQTYEQYF. The chain carries TRBV7-2 and TRBJ2-7, with TRBD2 identical over 12 bases. Trimming at V came to 2 bases and at J to 2 bases, leaving 7 bases not matched to a gene. CDR1 is SGHTA and CDR2 is FQGNSA in the germline V gene. The CDR3 totals 17 residues.

This chain uses TRBV20-1 with TRBJ2-7; 11 bases are shared with TRBD1. From germline, CDR1 is DFQATT and CDR2 SNEGSKA (reference sequence). With V trimmed by 5 bases and J by 1 base, 10 bases remained unmatched. The length of the CDR3 is 16 residues. The CDR3 is CSARTGGGGSSYEQYF. CDR3 bases: TGCAGTGCTCGGACAGGGGGCGGCGGGAGTTCCTACGAGCAGTACTTC.

This clonotype turned up a few times. V gene TRBV6-1 combines with J gene TRBJ1-1, with 10 positions matching TRBD1. The CDR3 runs to 15 residues. CDR1 and CDR2 (germline): MNHNS, SASEGT. J lost 0 bases, V lost 6 bases, and 4 bases had no gene match. The CDR3 sequence is CASSLDRGLNTEAFF. Here the CDR3 DNA reads TGTGCCAGCAGCCTCGACAGGGGGCTGAACACTGAAGCTTTCTTT.

This clonotype was observed a handful of times. The chain links TRBV27 to TRBJ2-7, with 9 bases identical to TRBD1. The CDR3 has 15 amino acids. V was pared by 8 bases and J by 5 bases, with 13 bases of the junction left unmatched. Germline CDR1 and CDR2: MNHEY and SMNVEV (reference sequence). In DNA, the CDR3 is TGTGCCAGCGGGCCCGGGACAGGGCTTATGGACGAGCAGTACTTC. This sequence encodes CASGPGTGLMDEQYF.

The chain links TRBV12-3 or TRBV12-4 to TRBJ2-7; a possible D gene is TRBD2 (5 bases). The V end lost 5 bases, the J end lost 0 bases, and 11 bases lay between the germline ends. CDR3 length: 14 residues. The CDR3 region is CASSTGGNSYEQYF. The CDR3 DNA follows: TGTGCCAGCAGTACCGGAGGAAACTCCTACGAGCAGTACTTC.

The chain carries TRBV11-2 and TRBJ1-2; 10 positions match TRBD1. Germline V gene lookup returns CDR1 SGHAT and CDR2 FQNNGV. Unmatched junction bases numbered 5, after V lost 6 bases and J lost 7 bases. This CDR3 region has 13 residues. The CDR3 DNA is TGTGCCAGCAGTCCAGGGACAGGGGCTGGCTACACCTTC. It is translated as CASSPGTGAGYTF.

V is TRBV28 and J is TRBJ2-1; possibly TRBD1 or TRBD2 for D (5 bases each). V was pared by 8 bases and J by 8 bases, with 16 bases between. Germline CDR1 and CDR2: MDHEN and SYDVKM. CDR3 length: 13 amino acids. CDR3 sequence reads: CASHGTPLHEQFF. In nucleotides, the CDR3 is TGTGCCAGCCACGGGACCCCGCTCCATGAGCAGTTCTTC.

The chain carries TRBV4-3 and TRBJ2-1; D perhaps matches TRBD2 (5 bases). Trimming left V 0 bases short and J 5 bases short, with 26 bases between. The CDR3 length is 20 residues. Germline assignment: CDR1 LGHNA and CDR2 YSLEER. The chain's CDR3 is CASSQDGYVTSRQRDNEQFF. CDR3 DNA sequence: TGCGCCAGCAGCCAAGATGGATATGTCACATCCAGGCAGAGGGACAATGAGCAGTTCTTC.

The chain is built from TRBV12-3 or TRBV12-4 and TRBJ2-2; 13 bases are a match to TRBD2. The length of the CDR3 is 17 residues. Losses at the gene ends were 4 bases for V and 3 bases for J; bases not matched to a gene: 5. CDR3 protein: CASSWTSGRRDTGELFF. In nucleotides, the CDR3 is TGTGCCAGCAGTTGGACTAGCGGGAGACGAGACACCGGGGAGCTGTTTTTT.

This clonotype was observed a few times. This chain connects TRBV12-3 or TRBV12-4 to TRBJ2-4, with D tentatively TRBD1 or TRBD2 (5 bases each). The CDR3 runs 16 residues. Trimming removed 3 bases from V and 1 base from J, with 13 bases in between. The CDR3 is CASSFPRGTAKNIQYF. The CDR3 nucleotides are TGTGCCAGCAGTTTCCCTCGGGGCACGGCCAAAAACATTCAGTACTTC.

This clonotype was counted a few times. The chain links TRBV5-1 to TRBJ2-7; 7 bases agree with TRBD2. Trimming took 4 bases from V and 1 from J; bases not matched to a gene: 11. CDR1 SGHRS and CDR2 YFSETQ come from the germline V gene. This CDR3 comprises 16 residues. CDR3 protein: CASSPPASGLSYEQYF. CDR3 nucleotides: TGCGCCAGCAGCCCCCCCGCTAGCGGCCTTTCCTACGAGCAGTACTTC.

This clonotype was seen only a few times. The chain joins TRBV20-1 to TRBJ1-5; D is uncertain. The CDR3 totals 17 residues. Germline lookup yields CDR1 DFQATT and CDR2 SNEGSKA (reference sequence). Trimming shortened V by 0 bases and J by 3 bases, and 18 bases separated the two germline ends. CDR3: CSARDGFQSGLNQPQHF. The DNA for the CDR3 is TGCAGTGCTAGAGATGGGTTTCAAAGCGGGCTCAATCAGCCCCAGCATTTT.

This clonotype came up a few times. The chain is built from TRBV7-2 and TRBJ2-7; 14 bases match TRBD2. The CDR3 sequence is 16 residues long. The germline CDR1 and CDR2 sequences are SGHTA and FQGNSA. After removal of 5 bases from V and 3 bases from J, the junction contained 6 bases not matched to a gene. Here the CDR3 DNA reads TGTGCCAGCAGCCCCCGACTAGCGGGAGGGGGCTACGAGCAGTACTTC. Encoded protein: CASSPRLAGGGYEQYF.

This clonotype was seen a handful of times. V usage is TRBV10-3 and J usage is TRBJ1-1; D gene uncertain. The V gene's germline CDR1 is ENHRY and CDR2 SYGVKD. Trimming stripped 6 bases from V and 4 bases from J, with 12 bases between. The CDR3 sequence is 13 residues long. DNA of the CDR3: TGTGCCATCAGACAACAAGCGGGCACTGAAGCTTTCTTT. The encoded protein is CAIRQQAGTEAFF.

In its sample, this clonotype was seen a few times. The chain is built from TRBV20-1 and TRBJ2-3; D gene uncertain. The germline gives CDR1 DFQATT, CDR2 SNEGSKA (reference sequence). The CDR3 runs 14 residues. Deletions cut 5 bases from V and 2 bases from J, with 14 bases between. DNA of the CDR3: TGCAGTGCTCCGGACCCAAGTACCACAGATACGCAGTATTTT. It is translated as CSAPDPSTTDTQYF.